This TCR beta chain was documented in a study of CD8 T cells in ankylosing spondylitis. Whole-study results and caveats: Clones linked to disease were reported to show significant enrichment in matched ankylosing spondylitis synovial fluid. Earlier reports found some motif variants in synovial fluid and blood in reactive arthritis. Characteristic, it appeared, of ankylosing spondylitis blood was a TCR beta motif of eight highly homologous variants.

About this clonotype itself: What it recognizes is unknown.

Researchers built TCR beta libraries using quantitative 5'-RACE with molecular barcodes. TCRdb reprocessed the 5' RACE reads via MiXCR and lists one record per CDR3 protein. The data contain roughly 150,000 distinct CDR3 sequences, about 32% of them singletons. The CDR3 runs 13 residues. Germline values: CDR1 SQVTM, CDR2 ANQGSEA. The V and J ends lost 6 bases and 7 bases, in that order; junction bases with no gene match: 7. This TCR derives from a male donor with ankylosing spondylitis. Sequencing input: synovial fluid, either unsorted or a sorted T cell fraction (not recorded which). The chain combines TRBV29-1 with TRBJ2-7, with TRBD1 matching over 12 bases. CDR3 in DNA: TGCAGCGTGGACCGGGACAGGGGGCATGAGCAGTACTTC. Amino acids: CSVDRDRGHEQYF.